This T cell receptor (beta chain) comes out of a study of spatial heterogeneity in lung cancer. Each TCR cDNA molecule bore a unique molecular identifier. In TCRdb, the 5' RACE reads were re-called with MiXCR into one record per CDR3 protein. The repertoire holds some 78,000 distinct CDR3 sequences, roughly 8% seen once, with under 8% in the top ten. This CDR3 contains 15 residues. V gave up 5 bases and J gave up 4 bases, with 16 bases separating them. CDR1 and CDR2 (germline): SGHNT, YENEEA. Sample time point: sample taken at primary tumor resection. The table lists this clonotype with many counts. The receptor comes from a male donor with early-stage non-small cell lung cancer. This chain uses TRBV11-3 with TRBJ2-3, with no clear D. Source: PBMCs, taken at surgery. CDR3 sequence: CASSPSPTGADTQYF. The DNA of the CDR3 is TGTGCCAGCAGCCCATCACCGACTGGGGCAGATACGCAGTATTTT.